This TCR beta chain emerged from a study of OX40 agonist ivuxolimab in advanced cancers. Across the whole study: Anti-PD-1, anti-PD-L1 or anti-CTLA-4 therapy given earlier was allowed, and 30% to 45% had some.

TCRdb's copy holds only in-frame clones and misses some; the assay was immunoSEQ multiplex PCR. The sample holds 65,000 to 95,000 clones; 90% are singletons and the top ten take 0.33%. The CDR3 is made up of 13 amino acids. Germline lookup yields CDR1 MNHEY and CDR2 SVGAGI. The V segment lost 10 bases and the J segment 9 bases; nucleotides outside the gene matches: 8. Concerning this clone itself: Antigen specificity is unknown.

Findings and limits, study-wide: Partial responders treated at 0.1-3.0 mg/kg exhibited clonal expansion among the lowest measured. CD8+ T cells averaged more expanded clones than CD4+.

Sample: CD4+ or CD8+ T cells sorted from blood, taken in a trial of the OX40 agonist ivuxolimab. This receptor was obtained from an adult with an advanced solid tumor such as melanoma, head and neck, liver or kidney cancer. The rearrangement links TRBV6-5 to TRBJ1-6, with 8 bases fitting TRBD1. CDR3 residues: CATQGAIGSPLHF. The CDR3 bases are TGTGCCACCCAGGGGGCGATCGGTTCACCCCTCCACTTT.